Listed here are 23 T cell receptor beta chains from one sample, sequenced in a study of T cells in pancreatic ductal adenocarcinoma. The selected patients with pancreatic ductal adenocarcinoma had surgery but no neoadjuvant therapy. The repertoire was sequenced with immunoSEQ multiplex PCR; TCRdb's copy has only in-frame clones and lacks some. The table lists 10,000 or so clones, roughly two thirds of them singletons, with around 30% in the top ten. What was sequenced was pancreatic tumor tissue. The receptors here all came from a human donor with pancreatic ductal adenocarcinoma.

The V and J genes are TRBV28 and TRBJ1-2; D uncertain. This CDR3 comprises 14 residues. CDR1 is MDHEN, CDR2 SYDVKM, per germline. V was trimmed by 6 bases and J by 4 bases, leaving 15 bases between them. CDR3 region: CASSLGPTFYGYTF. In nucleotides, the CDR3 is TGTGCCAGCAGCTTAGGCCCTACTTTCTATGGCTACACCTTC.

V gene TRBV6-5 combines with J gene TRBJ2-3; D not certain. The V end lost 2 bases, the J end lost 2 bases, and 8 bases lay between the germline ends. The CDR3 has 14 residues. The germline gives CDR1 MNHEY, CDR2 SVGAGI. CDR3 loop: CASSYRGITDTQYF. DNA for the CDR3: TGTGCCAGCAGTTACCGCGGAATCACAGATACGCAGTATTTT.

This rearrangement joins TRBV18 to TRBJ1-5, with TRBD1 identical over 8 bases. The CDR3 has 14 amino acids. V dropped 4 bases and J dropped 6; count of bases not matched to a gene: 5. Per the germline V gene, CDR1 is KGHSH and CDR2 is LQKENI. CDR3 protein: CASSLGTGGQPQHF. The CDR3 coding sequence is TGTGCCAGCTCACTTGGGACAGGTGGTCAGCCCCAGCATTTT.

The chain combines TRBV6-4 with TRBJ2-3, with 14 nucleotides matching TRBD2. V lost 6 bases, J lost 6 bases, and 8 bases stayed unmatched. Germline CDR1 MRHNA, CDR2 SNTAGT. The CDR3 is made up of 16 amino acids. The CDR3 nucleotides are TGTGCCAGCAGCGTGACTAGCGGGAGGGCAAGTGATACGCAGTATTTT. Its protein product is CASSVTSGRASDTQYF.

The chain couples TRBV6-6 to TRBJ1-2, with 9 bases fitting TRBD1. Germline V gene lookup returns CDR1 MNHNY and CDR2 SVGAGI (reference sequence). V was pared by 6 bases and J by 5 bases, with 4 bases of the junction left unmatched. The CDR3 extends over 13 amino acids. The CDR3 reads CASRTGTGYGYTF. The CDR3 nucleotides are TGTGCCAGCAGGACCGGGACAGGGTATGGCTACACCTTC.

This clone was detected a few times. The J gene is TRBJ1-5, the V gene TRBV2, with 8 positions matching TRBD1. With 7 bases clipped from V and 0 bases from J, the junction kept 8 bases outside the gene matches. Per germline, CDR1 SNHLY and CDR2 FYNNEI. The CDR3 spans 16 residues. The CDR3 DNA reads TGTGCCAGCATGAGGGACAGGACTTATAGCAATCAGCCCCAGCATTTT. Protein product: CASMRDRTYSNQPQHF.

The V gene is TRBV5-1, the J gene TRBJ2-1; TRBD2 aligns across 13 bases. The CDR3 has 18 amino acids. Trimming cost V 4 bases and J 1 base; bases outside gene matches: 8. CDR1 and CDR2 (germline): SGHRS, YFSETQ. The CDR3 DNA reads TGCGCCAGCAGCCCGGGACTAGCGGGATTCGAGTCCTACAATGAGCAGTTCTTC. This gives the protein CASSPGLAGFESYNEQFF.

This clone showed up just a few times. This chain joins TRBV10-3 and TRBJ2-3; D not resolved. Germline V gene lookup returns CDR1 ENHRY and CDR2 SYGVKD. This CDR3 comprises 15 residues. V lost 3 bases, J lost 0 bases, and 10 bases lay in between. The DNA for the CDR3 is TGTGCCATCAGTGACCATCGTGCTAGCACAGATACGCAGTATTTT. Translation: CAISDHRASTDTQYF.

V usage is TRBV6-1 and J usage is TRBJ2-7; 7 bases match TRBD2. CDR1 is MNHNS, CDR2 SASEGT, per germline. The J segment lost 6 bases and the V segment lost 7 bases, leaving 9 bases of the junction unmatched. CDR3 length: 13 residues. CDR3 nucleotide sequence: TGTGCCAGCAAGGAAGAGAGCGGGGCCGAGCAGTACTTC. Translated, it gives CASKEESGAEQYF.

CDR3 residues: CATEQKNTEAFF. Written as DNA, the CDR3 is TGTGCCACGGAACAGAAGAACACTGAAGCTTTCTTT. The J gene is TRBJ1-1, the V gene TRBV15; no clear D. The CDR3 extends over 12 amino acids. V was clipped by 9 bases and J by 1 base, with 9 bases between them. Germline V gene data show CDR1 as LNHNV and CDR2 as YYDKDF (reference sequence). The full variable domain, in which reference TRBV15 and TRBJ1-1 provide the parts outside the CDR3, is DAMVIQNPRYQVTQFGKPVTLSCSQTLNHNVMYWYQQKSSQAPKLLFHYYDKDFNNEADTPDNFQSRRPNTSFCFLDIRSPGLGDTAMYLCATEQKNTEAFFGQGTRLTVV.

This clone appeared a few times. The chain links TRBV6-5 to TRBJ2-3; TRBD2 aligns across 8 bases. V lost 4 bases, J lost 6 bases, and 12 bases stayed unmatched. Per germline, CDR1 MNHEY and CDR2 SVGAGI. The CDR3 totals 16 residues. The CDR3 sequence is CASSSPGSGGGDTQYF. DNA of the CDR3: TGTGCCAGCAGTTCCCCTGGAAGCGGGGGCGGGGATACGCAGTATTTT.

This chain uses TRBV5-1 with TRBJ2-5, with a tentative D call TRBD2 (7 bases). CDR1 and CDR2 from the germline V gene are SGHRS and YFSETQ. The V and J ends lost 4 bases and 3 bases respectively, with 22 bases between them. The CDR3 extends over 17 amino acids. In DNA form, the CDR3 reads TGCGCCAGCAGCCCCATTGGGGGGGGCGTCACCAAAGAGACCCAGTACTTC. It specifies CASSPIGGGVTKETQYF. Full variable domain (rest looked up from reference TRBV5-1 and TRBJ2-5): KAGVTQTPRYLIKTRGQQVTLSCSPISGHRSVSWYQQTPGQGLQFLFEYFSETQRNKGNFPGRFSGRQFSNSRSEMNVSTLELGDSALYLCASSPIGGGVTKETQYFGPGTRLLVL.

This clone rates as medium-sized (0.01 to 0.1%). The rearrangement joins TRBV4-2 to TRBJ1-2; D perhaps matches TRBD1 (6 bases). Germline-derived CDR1 and CDR2 are LGHNA and YNFKEQ. CDR3 length: 16 amino acids. V lost 1 base, J lost 0 bases, and 12 bases lay in between. The CDR3 bases are TGTGCCAGCAGCCAAGTCTGGGGGGCATCTAACTATGGCTACACCTTC. Its translation: CASSQVWGASNYGYTF.

This clone is medium-sized by share. This chain connects TRBV7-3 to TRBJ2-3; D not certain. CDR3 length: 14 residues. Germline assignment: CDR1 SGHTA and CDR2 FQGTGA. V was pared by 6 bases and J by 1 base, with 11 bases between. CDR3 sequence reads: CASSKRARTDTQYF. DNA for the CDR3: TGTGCCAGCAGTAAAAGGGCGCGCACAGATACGCAGTATTTT.

This chain uses TRBV7-2 with TRBJ2-2, with 11 positions matching TRBD1. The germline CDR1 and CDR2 sequences are SGHTA and FQGNSA. V lost 3 bases, J lost 5 bases, and 5 bases stayed unmatched. The CDR3 has 16 residues. The CDR3 loop reads CASSFGTGGSTGELFF. The CDR3 DNA reads as TGTGCCAGCAGCTTCGGGACAGGGGGGTCTACCGGGGAGCTGTTTTTT.

This clone appeared a few times. The chain combines TRBV2 with TRBJ1-1; 8 nucleotides agree with TRBD1. Trimming took 9 bases from V and 9 from J; bases not matched to a gene: 3. The CDR3 sequence is 10 residues long. Germline CDR1 is SNHLY and CDR2 is FYNNEI. CDR3 region: CASSRGQAFF. Here the CDR3 DNA reads TGTGCCAGTTCCAGGGGGCAAGCTTTCTTT. Full variable domain (rest looked up from reference TRBV2 and TRBJ1-1): EPEVTQTPSHQVTQMGQEVILRCVPISNHLYFYWYRQILGQKVEFLVSFYNNEISEKSEIFDDQFSVERPDGSNFTLKIRSTKLEDSAMYFCASSRGQAFFGQGTRLTVV.

J is TRBJ2-7 and V is TRBV6-5; tentative D call: TRBD2 (5 bases). V lost 7 bases and J lost 2, with 12 bases in between. The CDR3 has 13 residues. From germline, CDR1 is MNHEY and CDR2 SVGAGI. The CDR3 is CASTRTGTYEQYF. CDR3 sequence (DNA): TGTGCCAGCACCCGGACGGGGACCTACGAGCAGTACTTC.

The chain couples TRBV6-1 to TRBJ1-1; D is possibly TRBD1 (5 bases). Trimming removed 10 bases from V and 7 bases from J, with 19 bases in between. The germline V gene has CDR1 MNHNS and CDR2 SASEGT. This CDR3 is built from 13 residues. In DNA, the CDR3 is TGTGCCACCGAAACCGGTGAGGGGCTTGAAGCTTTCTTT. Encoded protein: CATETGEGLEAFF.

Concerning this clone: A far larger clone is just one base off, so this is likely a read error. The V gene is TRBV4-2, the J gene TRBJ1-3, with 7 bases fitting TRBD1. Germline trimming cut 0 bases from V and 1 base from J; bases unmatched to any gene: 0. Germline assignment: CDR1 LGHNA and CDR2 YNFKEQ. The CDR3 loop spans 15 amino acids. The CDR3, as DNA: TGTGCCAGCAGCCAAGACAGGGGGTCTGGAAACACCATATATTTT. Translating gives CASSQDRGSGNTIYF.

This clone turned up a few times. This chain joins TRBV6-5 and TRBJ2-1, with TRBD2 as a possible D gene (5 bases). CDR3 length: 14 amino acids. The ends were cut back, 0 bases at V and 9 bases at J, with 12 bases in the middle. Germline CDR1 and CDR2: MNHEY and SVGAGI. The DNA of the CDR3 is TGTGCCAGCAGTTACTCAGAGGGTTCGGGTGAGCAGTTCTTC. This encodes CASSYSEGSGEQFF.

The chain is built from TRBV4-1 and TRBJ2-5; D may be TRBD2 (5 bases). The germline gives CDR1 MGHRA, CDR2 YSYEKL. CDR3 length: 16 amino acids. With 1 base removed from V and 5 bases from J, the gap between germline ends came to 17 bases. CDR3 nucleotides: TGCGCCAGCAGCCAAGTGAATATCCTAGCTTATGAGACCCAGTACTTC. Amino acids: CASSQVNILAYETQYF.

The J gene is TRBJ2-5, the V gene TRBV19; the D is unclear. The CDR3 has 12 amino acids. Germline loops: CDR1 LNHDA, CDR2 SQIVND (reference sequence). The V end lost 2 bases, the J end lost 5 bases, and 6 bases lay between the germline ends. CDR3 nucleotide sequence: TGTGCCAGTAGTATAATGGGGGAGACCCAGTACTTC. The encoded protein is CASSIMGETQYF.

The V and J genes are TRBV28 and TRBJ2-2; TRBD1 matches 7 bases. This CDR3 contains 15 residues. Trimming at V came to 4 bases and at J to 2 bases, leaving 4 bases not matched to a gene. Germline V gene sequence: CDR1 MDHEN, CDR2 SYDVKM. The CDR3 DNA is TGTGCCAGCAGTTCGGGACAGACCAACACCGGGGAGCTGTTTTTT. Translating gives CASSSGQTNTGELFF.